Presented here are 24 T cell receptor beta chains from one specimen sequenced in a study of T cell repertoires in cytomegalovirus infection. TCRdb processed the reads anew with MiXCR; each CDR3 protein has one entry. The data contain hundreds of thousands of distinct CDR3 sequences, approximately 34% of them singletons. The sample was PBMCs. These receptors all come from a human donor in good health (CMV status not recorded). Some clones in this sample may be carry-over from other donors' samples.

This clonotype came up a few times. The CDR3 loop reads CASSSGTLDYNSPLHF. Written as DNA, the CDR3 is TGTGCCAGCAGTTCCGGGACGTTGGACTATAATTCACCCCTCCACTTT. This rearrangement joins TRBV6-6 to TRBJ1-6; D perhaps matches TRBD1 (5 bases). V lost 4 bases to trimming and J lost 3 bases, with 13 bases between them. This CDR3 has 16 residues. CDR1 and CDR2 (germline): MNHNY, SVGAGI (reference sequence).

Only a few counts were recorded for this clonotype. The rearrangement links TRBV6-6 to TRBJ2-2, with 8 bases identical to TRBD2. With 2 bases clipped from V and 6 bases from J, the junction kept 8 bases outside the gene matches. This CDR3 has 16 residues. Germline V gene lookup returns CDR1 MNHNY and CDR2 SVGAGI (reference sequence). The CDR3 spells CASSYGSGGAPGELFF. CDR3 nucleotides: TGTGCCAGCAGTTACGGCAGCGGGGGCGCCCCCGGGGAGCTGTTTTTT.

The gene calls are TRBV20-1 and TRBJ2-5, with D uncertain. The CDR3 loop spans 10 amino acids. The germline CDR1 and CDR2 sequences are DFQATT and SNEGSKA (reference sequence). Between the trimmed V and J ends, which lost 6 bases and 5 bases, there was a span of 7 bases. This chain's CDR3 is CSASWETQYF. CDR3 in DNA: TGCAGTGCAAGCTGGGAGACCCAGTACTTC.

V gene TRBV27 combines with J gene TRBJ2-3; D possibly uses TRBD1 or TRBD2 (5 bases each). Germline CDR1 is MNHEY and CDR2 is SMNVEV (reference sequence). Trimming left V 5 bases short and J 0 bases short, with 21 bases between. CDR3 length: 18 amino acids. CDR3 bases: TGTGCCAGCAGTATTGTGGGGGTGATTGGTGGGAGCACAGATACGCAGTATTTT. The encoded protein is CASSIVGVIGGSTDTQYF.

The V and J genes are TRBV20-1 and TRBJ2-7; TRBD2 agrees at 10 bases. Trimming cost V 6 bases and J 1 base; bases outside gene matches: 3. Germline lookup yields CDR1 DFQATT and CDR2 SNEGSKA (reference sequence). This CDR3 has 13 amino acids. CDR3 bases: TGCAGTGCCTGGACTAGCGGATCCTACGAGCAGTACTTC. Protein sequence: CSAWTSGSYEQYF.

This rearrangement joins TRBV7-6 to TRBJ2-7; D ambiguous. There are 15 residues in the CDR3. The V end was cut by 5 bases, the J end by 1 base, with 15 bases between. Per the germline V gene, CDR1 is SGHVS and CDR2 is FNYEAQ. CDR3 region: CASSQRGRSSYEQYF. CDR3 DNA sequence: TGTGCCAGCAGCCAACGAGGACGGTCGTCCTACGAGCAGTACTTC.

This clonotype was found once. CDR3 sequence: CASSPAAGQPHYNEQFF. The CDR3 DNA follows: TGTGCCAGCAGCCCCGCTGCCGGACAGCCCCACTACAATGAGCAGTTCTTC. The chain combines TRBV12-3 or TRBV12-4 with TRBJ2-1, with D possibly TRBD1 on 6 matching bases. The CDR3 is made up of 17 amino acids. The V end lost 6 bases, the J end lost 3 bases, and 21 bases lay between the germline ends.

A few counts support this clonotype. The chain links TRBV28 to TRBJ1-1, with D possibly TRBD1 on 5 matching bases. Per the germline V gene, CDR1 is MDHEN and CDR2 is SYDVKM. CDR3 size: 13 residues. V lost 7 bases, J lost 7 bases, and 16 bases lay in between. This CDR3 reads CASNRYRPIEAFF. The CDR3 region has the DNA TGTGCCAGCAACCGCTACAGGCCCATTGAAGCTTTCTTT. Supplemented by reference TRBV28 and TRBJ1-1, the full variable domain reads DVKVTQSSRYLVKRTGEKVFLECVQDMDHENMFWYRQDPGLGLRLIYFSYDVKMKEKGDIPEGYSVSREKKERFSLILESASTNQTSMYLCASNRYRPIEAFFGQGTRLTVV.

Concerning this clonotype itself: Being one base from a much bigger clone, this may be a read error. V and J are TRBV7-8 and TRBJ1-3; D call uncertain. Germline assignment: CDR1 SGHVS and CDR2 FQNEAQ. The CDR3 loop spans 13 amino acids. CDR3 nucleotides: TGTGCCAGGAGCTCCACGCTTGGTAACACCATATATTTT. This gives the protein CARSSTLGNTIYF.

The chain couples TRBV2 to TRBJ2-7; maybe TRBD1 (6 bases). CDR3 length equals 12 residues. V shed 7 bases and J shed 3 bases, with 10 bases lying between them. In germline, CDR1 is SNHLY, CDR2 FYNNEI. The CDR3 DNA follows: TGTGCCAGCACCGAACAGGGCTACGAGCAGTACTTC. This codes for CASTEQGYEQYF.

The CDR3 sequence is CASRPTGGVMNTEAFF. The CDR3 nucleotides are TGTGCCAGCAGGCCGACGGGGGGGGTCATGAACACTGAAGCTTTCTTT. This chain joins TRBV7-9 and TRBJ1-1; TRBD1 might be the D (5 bases). V lost 6 bases and J lost 0, with 17 bases in between. The length of the CDR3 is 16 residues. The V gene's germline CDR1 is SEHNR and CDR2 FQNEAQ (reference sequence).

This clonotype was counted a few times. V usage is TRBV6-5 and J usage is TRBJ1-1; D not resolved. The ends were cut back, 3 bases at V and 4 bases at J, with 15 bases in the middle. The CDR3 sequence is 15 residues long. Germline CDR1 and CDR2: MNHEY and SVGAGI. The CDR3 protein is CASSYATGSGTEAFF. CDR3 coding DNA: TGTGCCAGCAGTTATGCGACTGGCTCGGGCACTGAAGCTTTCTTT.

This clonotype was found a few times. The chain links TRBV19 to TRBJ2-1, with 9 bases that match TRBD1. Germline V gene sequence: CDR1 LNHDA, CDR2 SQIVND (reference sequence). The CDR3 has 14 amino acids. V gave up 5 bases and J gave up 6 bases; unmatched junction bases: 5. The CDR3 DNA reads TGTGCCAGTAGTGTCGGGACAGGGCGCAATGAGCAGTTCTTC. It codes for CASSVGTGRNEQFF. Based on the CDR3 plus reference TRBV19 and TRBJ2-1, the full variable domain is DGGITQSPKYLFRKEGQNVTLSCEQNLNHDAMYWYRQDPGQGLRLIYYSQIVNDFQKGDIAEGYSVSREKKESFPLTVTSAQKNPTAFYLCASSVGTGRNEQFFGPGTRLTVL.

The chain is built from TRBV30 and TRBJ1-1, with a possible D match to TRBD1 (5 bases). Per the germline V gene, CDR1 is GTSNPN and CDR2 is SVGIG (reference sequence). The CDR3 length is 11 residues. The V and J ends lost 8 bases and 7 bases respectively, with 14 bases between them. The CDR3 DNA reads TGTGCCAGATCCCGGGACGTTGAAGCTTTCTTT. Its protein product is CARSRDVEAFF.

This chain connects TRBV9 to TRBJ2-5, with D possibly being TRBD1 or TRBD2 (5 bases each). CDR3 length equals 15 residues. Germline CDR1 is SGDLS and CDR2 is YYNGEE. V shed 0 bases and J shed 4 bases, with 13 bases lying between them. This CDR3 is CASSVAQGVGETQYF. In nucleotides, the CDR3 is TGTGCCAGCAGCGTAGCCCAGGGAGTAGGAGAGACCCAGTACTTC. The full variable domain, rest sourced from reference TRBV9 and TRBJ2-5, is DSGVTQTPKHLITATGQRVTLRCSPRSGDLSVYWYQQSLDQGLQFLIQYYNGEERAKGNILERFSAQQFPDLHSELNLSSLELGDSALYFCASSVAQGVGETQYFGPGTRLLVL.

Ten or more counts support this clonotype. V usage is TRBV7-8 and J usage is TRBJ2-1; 12 bases map to TRBD2. J was trimmed by 10 bases and V by 1 base; bases with no gene match: 5. Germline assignment: CDR1 SGHVS and CDR2 FQNEAQ. This CDR3 region has 15 residues. CDR3 residues: CASSLGLAGEGEQFF. As DNA, the CDR3 is TGTGCCAGCAGCTTAGGACTAGCGGGAGAAGGAGAGCAGTTCTTC.

The rearrangement links TRBV28 to TRBJ1-1, with TRBD1 matching over 11 bases. This CDR3 has 13 amino acids. Germline V gene lookup returns CDR1 MDHEN and CDR2 SYDVKM. V dropped 5 bases and J dropped 10; count of bases not matched to a gene: 6. DNA for the CDR3: TGTGCCAGCAGTCTCCGGGACAGGGGGATAGCTTTCTTT. It translates to CASSLRDRGIAFF.

The V gene is TRBV28, the J gene TRBJ1-6; 12 bases align to TRBD1. Per germline, CDR1 MDHEN and CDR2 SYDVKM. J gave up 7 bases and V 6 bases, and 4 bases lay outside the gene matches. The CDR3 length is 15 residues. CDR3 residues: CASRGTGGLNSPLHF. The CDR3 DNA follows: TGTGCCAGCAGGGGGACAGGGGGCCTCAATTCACCCCTCCACTTT. The complete variable domain, with remaining parts taken from reference TRBV28 and TRBJ1-6, reads DVKVTQSSRYLVKRTGEKVFLECVQDMDHENMFWYRQDPGLGLRLIYFSYDVKMKEKGDIPEGYSVSREKKERFSLILESASTNQTSMYLCASRGTGGLNSPLHFGNGTRLTVT.

In the case of this clonotype: Germline is not matched at one junction end, which may reflect a read error. This chain uses TRBV10-3 with TRBJ2-3; D is perhaps TRBD1 or TRBD2 (6 bases each). The germline V gene has CDR1 ENHRY and CDR2 SYGVKD. The length of the CDR3 is 15 residues. The CDR3 protein is CAIKERLRGPDKQYF. CDR3 bases: TGTGCCATCAAGGAGCGCCTCCGGGGGCCAGATAAGCAGTATTTT.

This clonotype was detected a few times. The chain couples TRBV19 to TRBJ2-7, with TRBD1 matching 9 bases. V dropped 5 bases and J dropped 2; count of bases not matched to a gene: 4. Germline lookup yields CDR1 LNHDA and CDR2 SQIVND (reference sequence). This CDR3 has 14 amino acids. The CDR3 coding sequence is TGTGCCAGTAGTGTTCGACAGGGGGCCTACGAGCAGTACTTC. It codes for CASSVRQGAYEQYF.

This clonotype has a handful of counts. This chain uses TRBV30 with TRBJ2-1; D call uncertain. The length of the CDR3 is 14 residues. The V gene lost 1 base and the J gene lost 2 bases, with 9 bases spanning the gap. Per the germline V gene, CDR1 is GTSNPN and CDR2 is SVGIG (reference sequence). The CDR3 sequence is CAWSGGTAYNEQFF. The CDR3 DNA sequence: TGTGCCTGGAGTGGAGGAACTGCCTACAATGAGCAGTTCTTC. Using reference TRBV30 and TRBJ2-1 for the parts outside the CDR3, the full variable domain is SQTIHQWPATLVQPVGSPLSLECTVEGTSNPNLYWYRQAAGRGLQLLFYSVGIGQISSEVPQNLSASRPQDRQFILSSKKLLLSDSGFYLCAWSGGTAYNEQFFGPGTRLTVL.

In this sample, this clonotype turned up a few times. V usage is TRBV7-9 and J usage is TRBJ2-3, with no clear D. Deletions cut 5 bases from V and 6 bases from J, with 15 bases between. CDR3 length: 14 residues. The germline V gene has CDR1 SEHNR and CDR2 FQNEAQ (reference sequence). The CDR3 nucleotides are TGTGCCAGCAGCACCGCCTTACAAACGGATACGCAGTATTTT. This translates into CASSTALQTDTQYF.

The chain is built from TRBV7-8 and TRBJ2-1; D might be TRBD2 (5 bases). The ends were cut back, 5 bases at V and 7 bases at J, with 9 bases in the middle. Germline-derived CDR1 and CDR2 are SGHVS and FQNEAQ. CDR3 length equals 12 residues. This CDR3 is CASSHPGNEQFF. DNA of the CDR3: TGTGCCAGCAGCCACCCGGGGAATGAGCAGTTCTTC.

This CDR3 reads CASSSTDRGFGETQYF. Here the CDR3 DNA reads TGTGCCAGTAGCTCTACCGACAGGGGTTTTGGAGAGACCCAGTACTTC. The chain links TRBV19 to TRBJ2-5, with 8 bases matching TRBD1. This CDR3 region has 16 residues. CDR1 and CDR2 (germline): LNHDA, SQIVND (reference sequence). V was clipped by 6 bases and J by 4 bases; unmatched bases: 13.